What follows are 20 T cell receptor beta chains derived from one specimen sequenced in a study of shared clonotypes between healthy human individuals. Clones were read by immunoSEQ multiplex PCR, and TCRdb kept only the in-frame ones, dropping some. This table has roughly 700,000 clones, approximately 79% appearing once. The source material was memory CD4+ T cells sorted from blood. As to subset: CD45RA-negative fraction. The source is a woman in her 30s in good health.

In this sample, this clone turned up a few times. The V gene is TRBV19, the J gene TRBJ1-2; possible D gene TRBD1, 5 bases. The CDR3 is 14 amino acids. Trimming took off 7 bases at V and 2 bases at J, with 14 bases between the two ends. CDR1 is LNHDA and CDR2 is SQIVND in the germline V gene (reference sequence). The CDR3 coding sequence is TGTGCCAGTAAGGTGGCGGACACCAACTATGGCTACACCTTC. This sequence encodes CASKVADTNYGYTF.

The V and J genes are TRBV7-2 and TRBJ2-2, with D tentatively TRBD1 or TRBD2 (5 bases each). The V end was cut by 5 bases, the J end by 7 bases, with 11 bases between. Germline CDR1 reads SGHTA; CDR2 reads FQGNSA. The CDR3 length is 13 residues. In DNA, the CDR3 is TGTGCCAGCAGCCTCGGGACGCTCGGGGAGCTGTTTTTT. This translates into CASSLGTLGELFF.

The chain uses TRBV7-9 and TRBJ2-5; 7 nucleotides line up with TRBD1. CDR1 is SEHNR, CDR2 FQNEAQ, per germline (reference sequence). The ends lost 3 bases at V and 6 bases at J; junction bases unmatched: 10. The CDR3 length is 15 residues. For the CDR3, the DNA is TGTGCCAGCAGCTTGGGACAGTGGGGTCGGAAGACCCAGTACTTC. Protein sequence: CASSLGQWGRKTQYF.

The chain recombines TRBV7-9 with TRBJ1-2; 7 bases match TRBD1. With V trimmed by 4 bases and J by 6 bases, 5 bases remained unmatched. CDR3 length: 13 amino acids. Germline CDR1 reads SEHNR; CDR2 reads FQNEAQ (reference sequence). The CDR3 loop is CASSSFDRDGYTF. The CDR3 region has the DNA TGTGCCAGCAGCTCATTCGACAGGGATGGCTACACCTTC.

J is TRBJ2-7 and V is TRBV5-1; perhaps TRBD2 as D (5 bases). The ends were cut back, 4 bases at V and 3 bases at J, with 14 bases in the middle. This CDR3 contains 14 residues. Germline CDR1 is SGHRS and CDR2 is YFSETQ. The DNA of the CDR3 is TGCGCCAGCAGCCACGGGGAACGGGGCTACGAGCAGTACTTC. Translating it yields CASSHGERGYEQYF.

V is TRBV4-2 and J is TRBJ2-5; D is undetermined. V lost 4 bases, J lost 5 bases, and 11 bases lay in between. This CDR3 is built from 13 residues. CDR1 LGHNA and CDR2 YNFKEQ come from the germline V gene. The CDR3 region is CASSPSNGETQYF. The CDR3 coding sequence is TGTGCCAGCAGCCCTTCTAACGGGGAGACCCAGTACTTC.

V and J are TRBV6-5 and TRBJ2-7; D possibly corresponds to TRBD1 (5 bases). The CDR3 length is 15 residues. Looked up from germline, CDR1 is MNHEY and CDR2 is SVGAGI. Trimming took off 3 bases at V and 2 bases at J, with 14 bases between the two ends. CDR3 in amino acids: CASSYSTAPTYEQYF. The CDR3, as DNA: TGTGCCAGCAGTTATTCGACAGCGCCAACCTACGAGCAGTACTTC.

The chain employs TRBV15 and TRBJ1-5; the D is unclear. Trimming removed 0 bases from V and 9 bases from J, with 15 bases in between. Per the germline V gene, CDR1 is LNHNV and CDR2 is YYDKDF (reference sequence). This CDR3 contains 15 residues. Here the CDR3 DNA reads TGTGCCACCAGCAGAGACCGGGCCCCACGCGGGCCCCAGCATTTT. It translates to CATSRDRAPRGPQHF.

The gene calls are TRBV9 and TRBJ2-3; 9 bases align to TRBD1. V shed 1 base, J shed 5 bases, and the junction held 5 bases outside the gene matches. The CDR3 sequence is 15 residues long. CDR1 and CDR2 (germline): SGDLS, YYNGEE. In DNA, the CDR3 is TGTGCCAGCAGCGTATGGACAGGGGCGGGAGATACGCAGTATTTT. Its translation: CASSVWTGAGDTQYF.

The rearrangement uses TRBV5-1 and TRBJ1-4; TRBD1 matches at 9 bases. Germline CDR1 SGHRS, CDR2 YFSETQ. With 3 bases clipped from V and 4 bases from J, the junction kept 7 bases outside the gene matches. This CDR3 has 16 residues. In nucleotides, the CDR3 is TGCGCCAGCAGCTCAGCCGGGACAGGGTTTAATGAAAAACTGTTTTTT. This translates into CASSSAGTGFNEKLFF.

The chain carries TRBV9 and TRBJ2-2; 11 bases are a match to TRBD2. The V gene end was trimmed by 3 bases and the J gene end by 5 bases; junction bases not matched to a gene: 9. The germline gives CDR1 SGDLS, CDR2 YYNGEE. This CDR3 has 17 amino acids. The CDR3 nucleotides read TGTGCCAGCAGCGCCCAACTAGCGGGAGTGGGGACCGGGGAGCTGTTTTTT. Protein product: CASSAQLAGVGTGELFF.

The genes are TRBV28 and TRBJ2-7; 12 bases are a match to TRBD2. Losses at the gene ends were 4 bases for V and 5 bases for J; bases not matched to a gene: 3. The CDR3 sequence is 14 residues long. From germline, CDR1 is MDHEN and CDR2 SYDVKM. The CDR3 protein is CASSSSGRDNEQYF. CDR3 in DNA: TGTGCCAGCAGTTCTAGCGGGAGGGATAACGAGCAGTACTTC.

V gene TRBV4-1 combines with J gene TRBJ1-5; D is unresolved. The CDR3 covers 16 residues. Germline lookup yields CDR1 MGHRA and CDR2 YSYEKL. V lost 0 bases, J lost 3 bases, and 12 bases lay in between. CDR3 region: CASSQDISSSNQPQHF. As DNA, the CDR3 is TGCGCCAGCAGCCAAGATATAAGCAGTTCCAATCAGCCCCAGCATTTT.

As to this clone: A much larger clone lies a single base off, so this may be a read error. Other DNA sequences in this sample translate to the same CDR3. CDR3 protein: CASSLDSSYNEQFF. The DNA for the CDR3 is TGTGCCAGCAGCCTGGACAGCTCCTACAATGAGCAGTTCTTC. This rearrangement joins TRBV7-2 to TRBJ2-1, with D perhaps TRBD1 (6 bases). CDR1 SGHTA and CDR2 FQGNSA come from the germline V gene. This CDR3 has 14 residues. Trimming took 5 bases from V and 0 from J, leaving 8 bases between them.

This clone occurred a few times. V and J are TRBV21-1 and TRBJ2-3; TRBD2 reflects the table's D call only, with no check against the DNA. TRBV21-1 is reported as a pseudogene. CDR3 length: 19 amino acids. The CDR3 DNA sequence: TGTGCCAGCAGCCTCCGCGGGACTAGCGGGAGGCCTAGCACAGATACGCAGTATTTT. Its translation: CASSLRGTSGRPSTDTQYF.

The chain joins TRBV7-2 to TRBJ2-3; D gene unclear. Trimming left V 4 bases short and J 0 bases short, with 17 bases between. The CDR3 extends over 17 amino acids. Germline CDR1 reads SGHTA; CDR2 reads FQGNSA. The CDR3 is CASSSSVGRSSTDTQYF. The CDR3 DNA sequence: TGTGCCAGCAGCTCGTCCGTGGGCAGATCTAGCACAGATACGCAGTATTTT. The full variable domain, with the rest looked up from reference TRBV7-2 and TRBJ2-3, is GAGVSQSPSNKVTEKGKDVELRCDPISGHTALYWYRQSLGQGLEFLIYFQGNSAPDKSGLPSDRFSAERTGGSVSTLTIQRTQQEDSAVYLCASSSSVGRSSTDTQYFGPGTRLTVL.

The V and J genes are TRBV5-1 and TRBJ1-5; possible D gene TRBD1, 5 bases. The CDR3 has 14 residues. Germline CDR1 SGHRS, CDR2 YFSETQ. V was clipped by 0 bases and J by 5 bases, with 9 bases between them. The CDR3 coding sequence is TGCGCCAGCAGCTTGGGACAGCCTGATCAGCCCCAGCATTTT. Protein sequence: CASSLGQPDQPQHF.

This clone occurred once. V gene TRBV16 combines with J gene TRBJ1-2; D is undetermined. CDR1 and CDR2 (germline): KGHSY, FQNENV. The CDR3 is made up of 13 amino acids. With 4 bases removed from V and 4 bases from J, the gap between germline ends came to 10 bases. As DNA, the CDR3 is TGTGCCAGCAGCCGAGACGGAGTCTATGGCTACACCTTC. Residues: CASSRDGVYGYTF.

This clone was detected a few times. The rearrangement uses TRBV20-1 and TRBJ2-1; D gene ambiguous. The CDR3 sequence is 11 residues long. Looked up from germline, CDR1 is DFQATT and CDR2 is SNEGSKA (reference sequence). DNA for the CDR3: TGCAGGCCCGCCTTTGCCGATGAGCAGTTCTTC. This gives the protein CRPAFADEQFF.

This clone occurred a few times. The rearrangement links TRBV5-1 to TRBJ2-1; TRBD1 matches at 7 bases. The junction had 7 bases not matched to a gene; V was cut back by 5 bases and J by 2 bases. Germline values: CDR1 SGHRS, CDR2 YFSETQ. This CDR3 has 15 amino acids. CDR3 sequence: CASRRGTETYNEQFF. The CDR3 region has the DNA TGCGCCAGCAGACGTGGGACAGAGACCTACAATGAGCAGTTCTTC.